Here is one TCR beta chain with its context. The source of the sample is a study of monozygotic twins with inflammatory bowel disease. TCRdb re-called the 5' RACE reads and catalogs CDR3 proteins one per entry, DNA excluded. The sample has 330,000 or so distinct CDR3 sequences. The CDR3 sequence is 17 residues long. The V gene's germline CDR1 is SGHDN and CDR2 FVKESK. The sequence derives from a human donor with ulcerative colitis or Crohn's disease, or a healthy co-twin of an affected twin (not recorded which). The chain uses TRBV14 and TRBJ1-1. Specimen: blood. CDR3 amino acids: CASSQHGTADMNTEAFF.